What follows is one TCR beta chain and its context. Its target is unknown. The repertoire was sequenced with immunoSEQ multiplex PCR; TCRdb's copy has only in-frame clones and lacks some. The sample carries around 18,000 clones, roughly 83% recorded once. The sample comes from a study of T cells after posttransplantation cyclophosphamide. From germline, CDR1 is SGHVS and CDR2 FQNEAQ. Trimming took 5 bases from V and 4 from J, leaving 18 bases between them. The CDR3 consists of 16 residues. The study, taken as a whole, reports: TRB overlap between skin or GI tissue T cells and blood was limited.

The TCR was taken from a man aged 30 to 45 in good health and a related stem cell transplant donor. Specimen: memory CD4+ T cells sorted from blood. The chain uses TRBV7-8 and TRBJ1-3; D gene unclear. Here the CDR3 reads CASSPARRVLGNTIYF. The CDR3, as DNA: TGTGCCAGCAGCCCCGCCCGCCGAGTCCTCGGAAACACCATATATTTT.